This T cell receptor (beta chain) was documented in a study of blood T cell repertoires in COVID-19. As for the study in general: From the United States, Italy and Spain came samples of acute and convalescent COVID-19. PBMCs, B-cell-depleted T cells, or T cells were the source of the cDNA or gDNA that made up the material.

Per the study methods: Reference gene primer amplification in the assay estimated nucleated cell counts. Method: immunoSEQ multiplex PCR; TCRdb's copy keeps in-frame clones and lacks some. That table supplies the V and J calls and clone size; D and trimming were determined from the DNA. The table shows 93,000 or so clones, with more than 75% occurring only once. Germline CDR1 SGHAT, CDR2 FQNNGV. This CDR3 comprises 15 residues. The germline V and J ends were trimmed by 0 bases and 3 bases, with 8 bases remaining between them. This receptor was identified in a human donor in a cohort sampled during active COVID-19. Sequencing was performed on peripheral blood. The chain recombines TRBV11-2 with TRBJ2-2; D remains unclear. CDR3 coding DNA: TGTGCCAGCAGCTTAGAACAGCCGTACACCGGGGAGCTGTTTTTT. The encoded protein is CASSLEQPYTGELFF.